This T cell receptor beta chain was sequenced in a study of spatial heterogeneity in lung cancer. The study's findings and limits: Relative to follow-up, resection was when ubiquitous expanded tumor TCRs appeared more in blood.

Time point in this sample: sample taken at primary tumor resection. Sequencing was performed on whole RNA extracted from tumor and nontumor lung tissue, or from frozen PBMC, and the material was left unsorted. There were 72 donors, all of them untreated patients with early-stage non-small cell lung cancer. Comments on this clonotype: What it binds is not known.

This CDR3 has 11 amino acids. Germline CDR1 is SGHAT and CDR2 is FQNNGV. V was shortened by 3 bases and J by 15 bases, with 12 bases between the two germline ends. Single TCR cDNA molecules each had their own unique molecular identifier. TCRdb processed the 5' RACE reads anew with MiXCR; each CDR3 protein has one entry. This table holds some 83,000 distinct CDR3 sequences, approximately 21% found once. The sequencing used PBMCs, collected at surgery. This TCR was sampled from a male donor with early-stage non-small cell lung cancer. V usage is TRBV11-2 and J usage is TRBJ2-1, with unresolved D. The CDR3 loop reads CASSFHSEWFF. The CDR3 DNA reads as TGTGCCAGCAGCTTCCACTCGGAGTGGTTCTTC.